This TCR beta chain was retrieved from a study of blood T cell repertoires in COVID-19. Study information: The United States, Italy and Spain supplied acute and convalescent COVID-19 samples. Sources were T cells, B-cell-depleted T cells, or PBMCs; the material itself was cDNA or gDNA.

Germline V gives CDR1 MNHEY, CDR2 SMNVEV (reference sequence). CDR3 length: 15 amino acids. Trimming removed 5 bases from V and 1 base from J; junction bases left unmatched: 8. Original processing notes: Using reference gene primer amplification, nucleated cell counts were estimated. Profiled with immunoSEQ multiplex PCR; TCRdb holds only in-frame clones, not every one. The DNA was the basis for D and trimming; V, J and clone size are from that table. The sample has over 150,000 clones; approximately 84% are singletons. This clone was found a few times. The receptor was isolated from a man younger than 35 with active or convalescent COVID-19. Sequencing used peripheral blood. The gene calls are TRBV27 and TRBJ2-7; 7 positions match TRBD1. CDR3 residues: CASSPNRGRSYEQYF. The CDR3 DNA sequence: TGTGCCAGCAGTCCCAACAGGGGCCGATCCTACGAGCAGTACTTC.